This T cell receptor (beta chain) was observed in a study of T cell repertoires in cytomegalovirus infection. The wider study: Recently described HLA-C-restricted plus well-studied HLA-B-restricted CMV epitopes were used. Through public TCR beta signatures, both CMV infection and matching HLA type were indicated. Points from the study as a whole: The study found HLA-C-restricted CMV-specific TCR beta clonotypes dominating the ex vivo response. Individuals carrying CMV plus the relevant HLA were identified by cumulative frequency of public TCR beta families.

The CDR3 runs to 16 residues. The J segment lost 0 bases and the V segment lost 6 bases, leaving 9 bases of the junction unmatched. This clonotype was detected only a few times. Its target is unknown. Via MiXCR, TCRdb re-called the reads, giving one row per CDR3 protein. The sample shows about 830,000 distinct CDR3 sequences, roughly 33% of them seen only once. The chain has TRBV12-3 or TRBV12-4 and TRBJ2-3; 7 bases fit TRBD2. The TCR was taken from a human donor in good health (CMV status not recorded). Some clones in this sample may be carry-over from other donors' samples. The material was cultured CD8+ T cells from PBMCs, obtained from culture after CMV antigen stimulation. In DNA form, the CDR3 reads TGTGCCAGCAGCCACCTTAGCGGGCTAAGCACAGATACGCAGTATTTT. The encoded protein is CASSHLSGLSTDTQYF.